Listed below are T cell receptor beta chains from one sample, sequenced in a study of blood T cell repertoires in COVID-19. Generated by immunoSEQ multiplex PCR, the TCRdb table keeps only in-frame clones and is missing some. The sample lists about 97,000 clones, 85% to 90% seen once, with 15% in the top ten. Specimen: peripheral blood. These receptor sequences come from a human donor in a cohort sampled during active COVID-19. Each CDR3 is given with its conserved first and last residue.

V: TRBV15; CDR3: CATSRVAGAHEQFF
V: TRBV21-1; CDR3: CASNSQGGDPYEQYF
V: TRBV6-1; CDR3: CASSEVAGEGRIGNSPLHF
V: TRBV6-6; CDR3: CASSAGGQNYGYTF
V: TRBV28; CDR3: CASRRQGSGGYTF
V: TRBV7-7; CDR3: CASSPLAGGGNEQFF
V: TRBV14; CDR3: CASSRGLAGMNTEAFF
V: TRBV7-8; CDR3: CASAEQTSYGYTF
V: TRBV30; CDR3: CAWSRQRNTEAFF
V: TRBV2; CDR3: CASSELQGGNGYTF
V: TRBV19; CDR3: CASSMNTGGVPDTQYF
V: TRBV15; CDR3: CATSRDRSDTQYF
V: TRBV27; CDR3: CASSRTGTANSPLHF
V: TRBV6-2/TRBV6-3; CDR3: CASSLTGTGGPRSSGANVLTF
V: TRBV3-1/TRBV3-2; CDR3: CASSQTSRNQPQHF
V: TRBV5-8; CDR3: CASSLGAKAFF
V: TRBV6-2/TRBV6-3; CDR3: CASRRAGGFYEQYF
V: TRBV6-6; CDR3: CASSTGSLFYGYTF
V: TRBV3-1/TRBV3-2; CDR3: CASSSRTLVADIQYF
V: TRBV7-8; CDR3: CASSLEGGGLWETQYF
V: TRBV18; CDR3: CASQTGVSYEQYF
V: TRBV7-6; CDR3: CASSPPEGEQYF
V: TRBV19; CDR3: CASSQDGGFVGNTIYF
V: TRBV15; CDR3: CATSRDQTENTEAFF
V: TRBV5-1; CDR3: CASSFSSLGLGNTEAFF
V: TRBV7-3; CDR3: CASSLRSPLISGANVLTF
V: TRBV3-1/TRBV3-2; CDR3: CASSHYRATNEKLFF
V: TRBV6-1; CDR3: CASSDPGLAVYEQYF
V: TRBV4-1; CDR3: CASSYRGARADTQYF
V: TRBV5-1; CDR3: CASSLVAGRAGELFF
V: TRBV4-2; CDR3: CASSQEDRGSYNEQFF
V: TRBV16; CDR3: CASSQWVPSRGYEQYF
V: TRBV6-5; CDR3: CASFRGTEAFF
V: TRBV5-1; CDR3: CASSWTLGLDYEQYF
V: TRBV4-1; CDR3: CASSQEGRGLNTEAFF
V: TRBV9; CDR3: CASSAQTDSANEKLFF
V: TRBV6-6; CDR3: CASSPGTVAGALSQETQYF
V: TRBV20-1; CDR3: CSASPLTSGGNYNEQFF
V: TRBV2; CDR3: CASSEYTAGQGF
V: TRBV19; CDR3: CATRGTGSAGELFF
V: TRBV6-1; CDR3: CASSERGGSLSGELFF
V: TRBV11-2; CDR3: CASNSFTDTQYF